Reported below is one T cell receptor (beta chain). Its cognate antigen is unknown. Then a second PCR, running roughly 7 to 11 cycles, was carried out with a sample-barcoded 5' primer and a J-beta primer mix. TCRdb re-called the 5' RACE reads through MiXCR, storing one row per CDR3 protein. Here the sample spans 1.5 million to 2 million distinct CDR3 sequences, about 39% being singletons. This sample is part of a study of blood T cells in healthy people across ages. Overall study results and limits: A strong correlation between TCR beta diversity and naive T cell percentage was seen.

V was clipped by 6 bases and J by 3 bases; unmatched bases: 6. This CDR3 region has 16 residues. The V gene's germline CDR1 is SGHTA and CDR2 FQGNSA. This rearrangement joins TRBV7-2 to TRBJ2-1, with 12 bases identical to TRBD2. The sequence derives from a human donor in good health. Sequences were obtained from blood. CDR3 coding DNA: TGTGCCAGCAGATATCGACTAGCGGGGGACTACAATGAGCAGTTCTTC. Encoded protein: CASRYRLAGDYNEQFF.